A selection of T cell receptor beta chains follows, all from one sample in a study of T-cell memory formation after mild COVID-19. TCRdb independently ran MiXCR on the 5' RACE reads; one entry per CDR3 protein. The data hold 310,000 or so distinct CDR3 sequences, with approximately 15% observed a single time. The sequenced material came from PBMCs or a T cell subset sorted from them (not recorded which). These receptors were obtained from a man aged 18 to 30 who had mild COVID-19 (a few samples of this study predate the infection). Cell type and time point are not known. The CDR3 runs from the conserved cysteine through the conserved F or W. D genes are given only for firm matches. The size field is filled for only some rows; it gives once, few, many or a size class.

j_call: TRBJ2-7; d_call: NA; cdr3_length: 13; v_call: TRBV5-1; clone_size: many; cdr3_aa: CASSPQGVYEQYF; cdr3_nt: TGCGCCAGCAGCCCCCAGGGAGTCTACGAGCAGTACTTC
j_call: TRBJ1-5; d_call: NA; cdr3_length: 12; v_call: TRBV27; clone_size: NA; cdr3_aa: CASSDGNQPQHF; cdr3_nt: TGTGCCAGCTCGGACGGGAATCAGCCCCAGCATTTT
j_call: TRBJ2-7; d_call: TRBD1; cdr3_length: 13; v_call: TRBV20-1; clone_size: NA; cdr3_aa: CSAYAGTAYEQYF; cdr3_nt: TGCAGTGCTTACGCCGGGACAGCCTACGAGCAGTACTTC
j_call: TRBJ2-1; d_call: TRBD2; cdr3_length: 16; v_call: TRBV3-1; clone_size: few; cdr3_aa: CASSQAASGGAREQFF; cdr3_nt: TGTGCCAGCAGCCAAGCCGCCAGCGGGGGGGCCAGGGAGCAGTTCTTC
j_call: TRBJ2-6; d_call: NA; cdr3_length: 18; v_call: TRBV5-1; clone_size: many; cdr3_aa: CASTPGGGSYSGANVLTF; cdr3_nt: TGCGCCAGCACCCCCGGAGGCGGGTCTTACTCTGGGGCCAACGTCCTGACTTTC
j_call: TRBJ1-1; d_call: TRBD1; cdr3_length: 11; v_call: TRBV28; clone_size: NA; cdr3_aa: CASDRGIEAFF; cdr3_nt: TGTGCCAGCGACAGGGGGATTGAAGCTTTCTTT
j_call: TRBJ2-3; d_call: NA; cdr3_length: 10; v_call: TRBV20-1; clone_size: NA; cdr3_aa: CSAREDTQYF; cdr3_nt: TGCAGTGCTAGGGAGGATACGCAGTATTTT
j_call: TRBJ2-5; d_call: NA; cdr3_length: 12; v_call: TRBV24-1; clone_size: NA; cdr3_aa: CATSSRAETQYF; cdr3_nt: TGTGCCACCAGTTCCAGGGCAGAGACCCAGTACTTC
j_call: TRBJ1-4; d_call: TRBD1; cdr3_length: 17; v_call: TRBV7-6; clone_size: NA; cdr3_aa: CASSPGGGTGPNEKLFF; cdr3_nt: TGTGCCAGCAGCCCAGGGGGAGGGACAGGGCCCAATGAAAAACTGTTTTTT
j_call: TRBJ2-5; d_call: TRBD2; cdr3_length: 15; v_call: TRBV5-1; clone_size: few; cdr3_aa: CASTSEAGGQETQYF; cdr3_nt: TGTGCCAGCACCTCAGAAGCGGGGGGCCAAGAGACCCAGTACTTC
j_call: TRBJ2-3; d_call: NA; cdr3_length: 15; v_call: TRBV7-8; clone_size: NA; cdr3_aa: CASSPGSRWGDTQYF; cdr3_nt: TGTGCCAGCAGCCCCGGATCTAGGTGGGGAGATACGCAGTATTTT
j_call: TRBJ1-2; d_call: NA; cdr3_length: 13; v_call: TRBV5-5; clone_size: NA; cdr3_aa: CASSSDSLLGYTF; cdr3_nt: TGTGCCAGCAGCTCGGACAGCCTTCTGGGCTACACCTTC
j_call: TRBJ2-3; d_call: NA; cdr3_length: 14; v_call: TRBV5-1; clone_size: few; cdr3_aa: CASSSAQREDTQYF; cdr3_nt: TGCGCCAGCAGCTCCGCCCAAAGGGAAGATACGCAGTATTTT
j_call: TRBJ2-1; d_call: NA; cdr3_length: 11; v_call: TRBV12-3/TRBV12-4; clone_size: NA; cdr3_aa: CASSFREEQFF; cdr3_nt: TGTGCCAGCAGTTTTCGGGAGGAGCAGTTCTTC
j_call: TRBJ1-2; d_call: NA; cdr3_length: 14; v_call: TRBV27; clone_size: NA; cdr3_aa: CASSLSDGGYGYTF; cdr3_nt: TGTGCCAGCAGTTTATCAGACGGGGGCTATGGCTACACCTTC
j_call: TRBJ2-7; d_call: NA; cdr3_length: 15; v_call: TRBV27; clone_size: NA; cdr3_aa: CASSSGGQAFDEQYF; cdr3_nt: TGTGCCAGCAGTTCCGGGGGCCAAGCATTCGACGAGCAGTACTTC
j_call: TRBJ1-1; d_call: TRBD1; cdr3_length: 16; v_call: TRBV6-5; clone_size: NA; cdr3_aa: CASSYSTGGMWTEAFF; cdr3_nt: TGTGCCAGCAGTTACTCGACAGGGGGGATGTGGACTGAAGCTTTCTTT
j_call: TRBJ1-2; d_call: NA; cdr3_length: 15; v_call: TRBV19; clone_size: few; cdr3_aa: CASSPGRMMNYGYTF; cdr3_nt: TGTGCCAGTAGCCCCGGGCGGATGATGAACTATGGCTACACCTTC
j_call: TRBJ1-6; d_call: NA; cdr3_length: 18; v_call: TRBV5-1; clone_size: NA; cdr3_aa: CASSLRSRTIPLNSPLHF; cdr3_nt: TGCGCCAGCAGCCTACGGAGTAGGACCATACCCCTTAATTCACCCCTCCACTTT
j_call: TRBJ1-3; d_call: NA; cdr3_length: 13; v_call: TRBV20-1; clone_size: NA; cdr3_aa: CSASRSSGNTIYF; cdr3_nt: TGCAGTGCTAGTAGAAGCTCTGGAAACACCATATATTTT
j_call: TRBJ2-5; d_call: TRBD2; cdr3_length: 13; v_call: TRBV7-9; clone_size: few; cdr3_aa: CASSALAAGTQYF; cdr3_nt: TGTGCCAGCAGCGCCCTAGCGGCGGGGACCCAGTACTTC
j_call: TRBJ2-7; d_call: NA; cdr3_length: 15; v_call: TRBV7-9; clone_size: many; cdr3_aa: CASSPPRQATYEQYF; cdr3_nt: TGTGCCAGCAGCCCTCCAAGACAGGCTACCTACGAGCAGTACTTC
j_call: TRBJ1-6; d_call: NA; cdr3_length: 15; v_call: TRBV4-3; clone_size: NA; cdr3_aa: CASSQEMSINSPLHF; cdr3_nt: TGCGCCAGCAGCCAAGAAATGTCTATAAATTCACCCCTCCACTTT
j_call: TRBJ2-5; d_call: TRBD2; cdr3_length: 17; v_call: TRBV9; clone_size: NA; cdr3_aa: CASSVASSGGAQETQYF; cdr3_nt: TGTGCCAGCAGCGTAGCTTCGAGCGGGGGGGCTCAAGAGACCCAGTACTTC
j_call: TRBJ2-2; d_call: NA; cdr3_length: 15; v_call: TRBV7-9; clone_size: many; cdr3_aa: CASSLRGTNTGELFF; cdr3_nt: TGTGCCAGCAGCTTACGGGGGACGAACACCGGGGAGCTGTTTTTT
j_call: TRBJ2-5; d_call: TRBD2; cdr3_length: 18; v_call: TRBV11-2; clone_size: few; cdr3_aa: CASSLVPRGAPNKETQYF; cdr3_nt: TGTGCCAGCAGCTTAGTCCCGCGGGGGGCGCCTAACAAAGAGACCCAGTACTTC
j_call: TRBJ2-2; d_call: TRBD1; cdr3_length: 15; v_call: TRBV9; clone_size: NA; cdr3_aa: CASSQTGRDTGELFF; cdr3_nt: TGTGCCAGCAGCCAGACAGGGCGAGACACCGGGGAGCTGTTTTTT
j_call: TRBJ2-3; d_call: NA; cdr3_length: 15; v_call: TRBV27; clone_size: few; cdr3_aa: CASSSRSPRTDTQYF; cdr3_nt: TGTGCCAGCAGTTCACGATCCCCCCGGACAGATACGCAGTATTTT
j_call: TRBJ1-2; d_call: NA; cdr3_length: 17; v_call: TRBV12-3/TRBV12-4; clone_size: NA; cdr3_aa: CASSLRGIQAGLGGYTF; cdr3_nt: TGTGCCAGCAGCCTTCGGGGTATTCAGGCTGGCCTGGGTGGCTACACCTTC
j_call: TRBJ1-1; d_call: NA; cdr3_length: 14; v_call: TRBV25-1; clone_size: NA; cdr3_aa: CASSVSGGNTEAFF; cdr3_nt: TGTGCCAGCAGTGTGTCCGGGGGGAACACTGAAGCTTTCTTT
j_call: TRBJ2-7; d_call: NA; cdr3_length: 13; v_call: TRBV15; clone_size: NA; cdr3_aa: CATSRGWGGEQYF; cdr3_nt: TGTGCCACCAGCAGAGGATGGGGTGGCGAGCAGTACTTC
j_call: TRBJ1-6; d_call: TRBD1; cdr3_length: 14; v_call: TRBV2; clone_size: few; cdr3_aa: CASSMDRGDSPLHF; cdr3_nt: TGTGCCAGCAGCATGGACAGGGGGGATTCACCCCTCCACTTT
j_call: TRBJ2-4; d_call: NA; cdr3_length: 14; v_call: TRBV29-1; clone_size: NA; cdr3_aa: CSVVGSPEGNIQYF; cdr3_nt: TGCAGCGTTGTGGGCTCCCCGGAGGGGAACATTCAGTACTTC
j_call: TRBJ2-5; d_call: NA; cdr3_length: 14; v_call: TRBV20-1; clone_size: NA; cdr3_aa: CSASAPGSGETQYF; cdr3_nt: TGCAGTGCGAGCGCTCCGGGGAGTGGGGAGACCCAGTACTTC
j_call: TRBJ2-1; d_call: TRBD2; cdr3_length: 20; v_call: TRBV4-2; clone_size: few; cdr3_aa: CASSPLLAGGSGYGNDEQFF; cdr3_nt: TGTGCCAGCAGCCCCCTACTAGCGGGGGGCTCAGGGTACGGGAATGATGAGCAGTTCTTC
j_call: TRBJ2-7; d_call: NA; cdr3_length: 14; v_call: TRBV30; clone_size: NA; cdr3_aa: CAWRPPGSYYEQYF; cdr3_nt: TGTGCCTGGAGACCCCCGGGGTCCTACTACGAGCAGTACTTC
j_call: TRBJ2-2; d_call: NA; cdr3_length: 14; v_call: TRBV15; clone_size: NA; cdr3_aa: CATSSVSDTGELFF; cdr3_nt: TGTGCCACCAGCAGTGTCAGTGACACCGGGGAGCTGTTTTTT
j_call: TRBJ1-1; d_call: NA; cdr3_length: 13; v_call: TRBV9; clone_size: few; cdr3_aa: CASSVEAGREAFF; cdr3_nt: TGTGCCAGCAGCGTAGAAGCAGGGCGCGAAGCTTTCTTT
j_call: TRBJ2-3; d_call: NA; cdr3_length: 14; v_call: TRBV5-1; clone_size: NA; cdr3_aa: CASSLDPLTDTQYF; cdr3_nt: TGCGCCAGCAGCTTGGACCCCCTCACAGATACGCAGTATTTT
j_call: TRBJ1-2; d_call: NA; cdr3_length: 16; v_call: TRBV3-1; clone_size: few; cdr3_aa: CASSQGLGTTNYGYTF; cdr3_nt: TGTGCCAGCAGCCAAGGGTTGGGGACAACTAACTATGGCTACACCTTC
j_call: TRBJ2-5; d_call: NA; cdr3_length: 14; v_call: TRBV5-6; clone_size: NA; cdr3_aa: CAGSLGPKRETQYF; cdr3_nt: TGTGCCGGTTCCCTTGGACCAAAACGGGAGACCCAGTACTTC
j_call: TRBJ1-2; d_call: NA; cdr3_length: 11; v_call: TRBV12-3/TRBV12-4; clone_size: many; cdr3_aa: CASSLRGGYTF; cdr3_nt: TGCGCCAGCAGCCTGAGGGGAGGCTACACCTTC
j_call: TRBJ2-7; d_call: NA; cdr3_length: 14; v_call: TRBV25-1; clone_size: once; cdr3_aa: CASSYRRNSYEQYF; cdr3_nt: TGTGCCAGCAGCTATCGGAGGAACAGCTACGAGCAGTACTTC
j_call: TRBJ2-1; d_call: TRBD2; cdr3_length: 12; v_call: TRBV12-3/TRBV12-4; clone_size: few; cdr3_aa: CASLAGGHEQFF; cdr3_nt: TGTGCCAGTCTAGCGGGGGGGCATGAGCAGTTCTTC
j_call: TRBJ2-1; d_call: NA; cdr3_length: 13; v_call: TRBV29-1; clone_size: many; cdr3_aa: CSIRTGRGHEQFF; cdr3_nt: TGCAGCATTCGTACAGGGAGGGGGCACGAGCAGTTCTTC
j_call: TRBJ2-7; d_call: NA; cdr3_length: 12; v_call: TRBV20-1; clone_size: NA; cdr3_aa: CSAHEWGYEQYF; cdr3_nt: TGCAGTGCCCACGAATGGGGATACGAGCAGTACTTC